This T cell receptor (beta chain) is drawn from a study of cytotoxic CD8 clonotypes in ibrutinib-treated CLL. Study details: Overall, 24 responses were partial and 2 complete; following median 68 months, approximately 15 patients stayed remitted and 12 progressed. With a range of 6 to 36, the median treatment time before response samples were taken was about twelve months.

About this clone: Antigen specificity is unknown.

Looked up from germline, CDR1 is MGHRA and CDR2 is YSYEKL. V gave up 0 bases and J gave up 2 bases; unmatched junction bases: 12. The CDR3 runs 18 residues. The method was immunoSEQ multiplex PCR; TCRdb's version includes in-frame clones alone and lacks a portion of them. The sample records some 46,000 clones, 69% being singletons. General study results and limits: Among the clonotypes, public ones were uncommon and contracted or held stable on treatment.

This chain uses TRBV4-1 with TRBJ2-5; 7 nucleotides align to TRBD2. This sample comprised PBMCs, obtained after 12 months of ibrutinib treatment. The source of this sequence is a human donor with chronic lymphocytic leukemia. This chain's CDR3 is CASSQDLSGRLLQETQYF. CDR3 DNA: TGCGCCAGCAGCCAAGATCTTTCCGGGAGGTTGTTACAAGAGACCCAGTACTTC.